This T cell receptor (beta chain) emerged from a study of blood T cell repertoires in COVID-19. Study summary: Italy, Spain and the United States were the sources of the convalescent and acute COVID-19 samples. The cDNA or gDNA used as material had been derived from T cells, B-cell-depleted T cells, or PBMCs.

Authors' processing steps: Reference gene primers were amplified, and this amplification served to estimate nucleated cell counts. Generated by immunoSEQ multiplex PCR, the TCRdb table keeps only in-frame clones and is missing some. V, J and clone size were drawn from that table, and D and trimming were deduced from the DNA. The sample includes some 200,000 clones, roughly 88% of them seen just once. This TCR derives from a human donor in a cohort sampled during active COVID-19. The material sequenced was peripheral blood.

In DNA, the CDR3 is TGTGCCAGCAGCCCTAAGGCGAGGTACGAGCAGTACTTC. Amino acid sequence: CASSPKARYEQYF. This sequence joins TRBV3-1 (or the pseudogene TRBV3-2) and TRBJ2-7, with D uncertain. The CDR3 is 13 amino acids. Germline V gene sequence: CDR1 LGHDT, CDR2 YNNKEL (reference sequence). V gave up 4 bases and J gave up 4 bases, with 11 bases separating them.